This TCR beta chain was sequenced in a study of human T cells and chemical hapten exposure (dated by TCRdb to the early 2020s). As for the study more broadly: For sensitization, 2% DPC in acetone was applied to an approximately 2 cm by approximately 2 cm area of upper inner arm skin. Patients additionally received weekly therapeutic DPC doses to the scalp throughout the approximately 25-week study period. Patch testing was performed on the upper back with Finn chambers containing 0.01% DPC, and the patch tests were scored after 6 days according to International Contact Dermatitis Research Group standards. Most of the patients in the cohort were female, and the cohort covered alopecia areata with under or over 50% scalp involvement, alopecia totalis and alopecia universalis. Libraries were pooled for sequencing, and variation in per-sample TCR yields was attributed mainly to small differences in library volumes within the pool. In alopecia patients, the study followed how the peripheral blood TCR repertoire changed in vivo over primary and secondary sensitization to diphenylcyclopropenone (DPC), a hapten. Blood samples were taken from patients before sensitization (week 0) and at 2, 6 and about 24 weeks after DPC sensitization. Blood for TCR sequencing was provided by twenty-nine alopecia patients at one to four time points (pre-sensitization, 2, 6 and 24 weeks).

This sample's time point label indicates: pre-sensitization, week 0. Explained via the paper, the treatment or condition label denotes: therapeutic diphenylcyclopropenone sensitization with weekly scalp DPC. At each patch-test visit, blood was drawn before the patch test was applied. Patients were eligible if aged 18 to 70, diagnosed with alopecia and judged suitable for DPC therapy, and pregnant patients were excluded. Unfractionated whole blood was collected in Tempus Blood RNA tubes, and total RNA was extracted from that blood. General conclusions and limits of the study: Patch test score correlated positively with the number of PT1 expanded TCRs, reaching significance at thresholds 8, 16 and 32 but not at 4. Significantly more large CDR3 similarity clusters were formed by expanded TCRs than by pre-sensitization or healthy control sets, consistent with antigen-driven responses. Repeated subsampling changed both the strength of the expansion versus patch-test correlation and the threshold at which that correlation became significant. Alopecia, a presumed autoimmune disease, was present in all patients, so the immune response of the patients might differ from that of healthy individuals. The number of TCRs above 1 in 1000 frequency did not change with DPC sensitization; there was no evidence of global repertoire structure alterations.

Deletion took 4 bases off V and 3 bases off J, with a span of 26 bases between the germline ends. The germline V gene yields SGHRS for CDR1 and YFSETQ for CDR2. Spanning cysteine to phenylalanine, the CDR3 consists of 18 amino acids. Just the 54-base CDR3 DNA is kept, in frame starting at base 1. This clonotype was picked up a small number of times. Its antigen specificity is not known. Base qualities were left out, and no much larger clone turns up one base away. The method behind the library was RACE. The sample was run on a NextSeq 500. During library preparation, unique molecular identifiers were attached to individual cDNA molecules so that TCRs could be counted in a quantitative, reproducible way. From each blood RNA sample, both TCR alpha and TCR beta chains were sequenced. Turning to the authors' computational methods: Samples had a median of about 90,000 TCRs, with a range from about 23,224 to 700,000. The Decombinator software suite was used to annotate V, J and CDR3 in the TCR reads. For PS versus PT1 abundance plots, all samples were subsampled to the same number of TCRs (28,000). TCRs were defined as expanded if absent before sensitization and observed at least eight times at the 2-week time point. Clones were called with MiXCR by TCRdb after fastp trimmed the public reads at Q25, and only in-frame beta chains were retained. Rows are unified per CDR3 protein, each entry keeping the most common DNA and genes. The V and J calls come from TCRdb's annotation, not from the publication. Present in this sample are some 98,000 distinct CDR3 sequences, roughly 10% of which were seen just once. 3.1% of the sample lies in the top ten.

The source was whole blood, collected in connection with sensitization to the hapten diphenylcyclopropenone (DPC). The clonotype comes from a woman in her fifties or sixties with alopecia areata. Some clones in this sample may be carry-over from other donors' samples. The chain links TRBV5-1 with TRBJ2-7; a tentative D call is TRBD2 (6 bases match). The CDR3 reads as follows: CASSPPTSGLPPFYEQYF. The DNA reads TGCGCCAGCAGCCCACCGACGTCGGGACTCCCACCCTTCTACGAGCAGTACTTC.